The 27 T cell receptor beta chains below all came from one sample that was sequenced in a study of blood T cell repertoires in COVID-19. Generated by immunoSEQ multiplex PCR, the TCRdb table keeps only in-frame clones and is missing some. Among 250,000 or so clones listed, around nine tenths were seen once. Sequenced material: PBMCs or T cells enriched from blood (not recorded which). The receptors come from a woman aged 18-30 years who had recovered from COVID-19.

The chain has TRBV9 and TRBJ2-1; 9 bases are shared with TRBD1. After removal of 3 bases from V and 4 bases from J, the junction contained 8 bases not matched to a gene. The V gene's germline CDR1 is SGDLS and CDR2 YYNGEE. The CDR3 is made up of 16 amino acids. The CDR3 protein is CASSGPGQGAYNEQFF. The CDR3 nucleotides read TGTGCCAGCAGCGGACCGGGACAGGGAGCGTACAATGAGCAGTTCTTC.

The chain employs TRBV28 and TRBJ2-7; 7 bases are shared with TRBD1. This CDR3 contains 16 residues. V gave up 3 bases and J gave up 2 bases; unmatched junction bases: 10. The germline V gene has CDR1 MDHEN and CDR2 SYDVKM. DNA of the CDR3: TGTGCCAGCAGTTTTTCTGGACAGGCCCCTGCCTACGAGCAGTACTTC. As protein: CASSFSGQAPAYEQYF. Together with reference TRBV28 and TRBJ2-7, the CDR3 gives the full variable domain: DVKVTQSSRYLVKRTGEKVFLECVQDMDHENMFWYRQDPGLGLRLIYFSYDVKMKEKGDIPEGYSVSREKKERFSLILESASTNQTSMYLCASSFSGQAPAYEQYFGPGTRLTVT.

As DNA, the CDR3 is TGTGCCAGCAGCTGGGCGGGAGGTGTGAATGAGCAGTTCTTC. It translates to CASSWAGGVNEQFF. This chain connects TRBV7-2 to TRBJ2-1; 8 bases are a match to TRBD2. The CDR3 sequence is 14 residues long. V lost 4 bases, J lost 7 bases, and 6 bases stayed unmatched. The germline gives CDR1 SGHTA, CDR2 FQGNSA.

This CDR3 reads CASHDGANYGYTF. In DNA, the CDR3 is TGTGCCAGCCATGACGGAGCTAACTATGGCTACACCTTC. The chain uses TRBV6-5 and TRBJ1-2; D is unresolved. CDR3 size: 13 residues. CDR1 is MNHEY and CDR2 is SVGAGI in the germline V gene. Between the trimmed V and J ends, which lost 8 bases and 0 bases, there was a span of 10 bases.

This clone was picked up one time. This rearrangement joins TRBV11-2 to TRBJ1-3, with D possibly being TRBD1 (5 bases). Germline V gene sequence: CDR1 SGHAT, CDR2 FQNNGV. The CDR3 extends over 15 amino acids. V lost 1 base and J lost 4, with 11 bases in between. CDR3 in amino acids: CASSLGVGGGNTIYF. The CDR3 nucleotides read TGTGCCAGCAGCTTAGGAGTGGGGGGAGGAAACACCATATATTTT. Supplemented by reference TRBV11-2 and TRBJ1-3, the full variable domain reads EAGVAQSPRYKIIEKRQSVAFWCNPISGHATLYWYQQILGQGPKLLIQFQNNGVVDDSQLPKDRFSAERLKGVDSTLKIQPAKLEDSAVYLCASSLGVGGGNTIYFGEGSWLTVV.

Only one count was recorded for this clone. The chain uses TRBV11-2 and TRBJ2-3; TRBD2 matches 9 bases. CDR3 length equals 16 residues. Per germline, CDR1 SGHAT and CDR2 FQNNGV. V gave up 0 bases and J gave up 5 bases; unmatched junction bases: 6. The CDR3 coding sequence is TGTGCCAGCAGCTTAGATTTGCGGGGGGGCGGAGATACGCAGTATTTT. Residues: CASSLDLRGGGDTQYF.

CDR3 protein: CASSRGTGGFEDEQYF. The DNA for the CDR3 is TGTGCCAGCAGTCGTGGGACAGGGGGGTTTGAGGACGAGCAGTACTTC. The V and J genes are TRBV7-9 and TRBJ2-7, with 11 bases matching TRBD1. CDR1 is SEHNR and CDR2 is FQNEAQ in the germline V gene (reference sequence). CDR3 length: 16 residues. Trimming cost V 6 bases and J 5 bases; bases outside gene matches: 12.

The table lists this clone with a count of one. The chain's CDR3 is CASSVWTSGDYNEQFF. DNA of the CDR3: TGTGCCAGCAGCGTCTGGACTAGCGGGGACTACAATGAGCAGTTCTTC. The chain carries TRBV9 and TRBJ2-1; 12 bases agree with TRBD2. This CDR3 has 16 amino acids. V lost 2 bases to trimming and J lost 3 bases; unmatched junction nucleotides: 3. CDR1 SGDLS and CDR2 YYNGEE come from the germline V gene.

This CDR3 is CASSAHGREGFYEQYF. The CDR3 bases are TGTGCCAGCAGTGCCCACGGGCGGGAGGGCTTCTACGAGCAGTACTTC. The chain combines TRBV27 with TRBJ2-7; 9 bases align to TRBD2. The CDR3 loop spans 16 amino acids. Germline CDR1 and CDR2: MNHEY and SMNVEV (reference sequence). With 5 bases clipped from V and 3 bases from J, the junction kept 11 bases outside the gene matches.

There are a few counts of this clone. The J gene is TRBJ2-2, the V gene TRBV5-1, with 8 positions matching TRBD2. This CDR3 has 16 residues. V shed 1 base, J shed 1 base, and the junction held 3 bases outside the gene matches. Germline CDR1 is SGHRS and CDR2 is YFSETQ. The CDR3 sequence: CASSLSGSRNTGELFF. CDR3 DNA: TGCGCCAGCAGCTTGAGCGGGAGTCGGAACACCGGGGAGCTGTTTTTT.

This chain connects TRBV7-2 to TRBJ1-1; the D is unclear. The V and J ends lost 5 bases and 5 bases respectively, with 30 bases between them. This CDR3 contains 19 residues. Germline lookup yields CDR1 SGHTA and CDR2 FQGNSA. CDR3 loop: CASSTRPPGSMGIWTEAFF. Written as DNA, the CDR3 is TGTGCCAGCAGCACTAGACCTCCGGGAAGTATGGGGATTTGGACTGAAGCTTTCTTT.

The chain carries TRBV10-3 and TRBJ2-5; 7 positions match TRBD1. In germline, CDR1 is ENHRY, CDR2 SYGVKD. V dropped 2 bases and J dropped 5; count of bases not matched to a gene: 8. This CDR3 is 15 amino acids long. The DNA of the CDR3 is TGTGCCATCAGTGAGACCGACAGGGCATGGGAGACCCAGTACTTC. Translated: CAISETDRAWETQYF.

The genes are TRBV11-2 and TRBJ1-2; TRBD1 agrees at 7 bases. Per germline, CDR1 SGHAT and CDR2 FQNNGV. Unmatched junction bases numbered 4, after V lost 2 bases and J lost 4 bases. This CDR3 is built from 14 residues. The CDR3 spells CASSLMGTAYGYTF. The CDR3 DNA follows: TGTGCCAGCAGCTTAATGGGGACAGCCTATGGCTACACCTTC.

The chain joins TRBV3-1 (or the pseudogene TRBV3-2) to TRBJ2-3; 7 bases line up with TRBD1. The CDR3 spans 16 residues. The germline gives CDR1 LGHDT, CDR2 YNNKEL (reference sequence). V dropped 0 bases and J dropped 1; count of bases not matched to a gene: 4. The CDR3: CASSQDTGAGTDTQYF. In DNA form, the CDR3 reads TGTGCCAGCAGCCAAGATACAGGGGCCGGCACAGATACGCAGTATTTT.

The table lists this clone with a few counts. The chain combines TRBV5-6 with TRBJ2-7, with 9 nucleotides matching TRBD2. V was pared by 1 base and J by 2 bases, with 7 bases of the junction left unmatched. CDR3 length: 16 amino acids. Germline V gene sequence: CDR1 SGHDT, CDR2 YYEEEE. The CDR3 sequence: CASSLYYPSGTYEQYF. For the CDR3, the DNA is TGTGCCAGCAGCTTGTATTACCCTAGCGGGACCTACGAGCAGTACTTC.

The V call is TRBV27, the J call TRBJ2-5; D is perhaps TRBD1 (6 bases). V dropped 1 base and J dropped 4 bases, with 13 bases sitting between them. This CDR3 has 15 amino acids. Germline V gene data show CDR1 as MNHEY and CDR2 as SMNVEV (reference sequence). CDR3 sequence (DNA): TGTGCCAGCAGTTTATACTCGACAGGAGGAGAGACCCAGTACTTC. It is translated as CASSLYSTGGETQYF.

The genes are TRBV4-1 and TRBJ2-1; D perhaps matches TRBD2 (5 bases). Germline assignment: CDR1 MGHRA and CDR2 YSYEKL. The V gene lost 0 bases and the J gene lost 5 bases, with 11 bases spanning the gap. The CDR3 has 15 amino acids. The CDR3 loop is CASSQDRSGNNEQFF. The DNA of the CDR3 is TGCGCCAGCAGCCAAGATCGGTCCGGGAACAATGAGCAGTTCTTC.

The chain employs TRBV28 and TRBJ2-2; TRBD2 might be the D (6 bases). The CDR3 is 15 amino acids. Germline loops: CDR1 MDHEN, CDR2 SYDVKM. Trimming took off 2 bases at V and 4 bases at J, with 11 bases between the two ends. Written as DNA, the CDR3 is TGTGCCAGCAGTTTAACGGGAGTGGGCACCGGGGAGCTGTTTTTT. Residues: CASSLTGVGTGELFF.

On this clone: The same CDR3 can be traced to other DNA sequences in this sample. The V and J genes are TRBV9 and TRBJ2-1, with D perhaps matching TRBD1 (5 bases). V was shortened by 0 bases and J by 9 bases, with 7 bases between the two germline ends. From germline, CDR1 is SGDLS and CDR2 YYNGEE. This CDR3 is built from 12 residues. The CDR3 region has the DNA TGTGCCAGCAGCGTAGATAGGGGTGAGCAGTTCTTC. This codes for CASSVDRGEQFF.

This clone was found once. The chain is built from TRBV15 and TRBJ1-5; TRBD1 is a possible D gene (6 bases). The CDR3 consists of 19 residues. Looked up from germline, CDR1 is LNHNV and CDR2 is YYDKDF (reference sequence). V was clipped by 4 bases and J by 0 bases, with 22 bases between them. CDR3 sequence reads: CATSTNRDRGAYSNQPQHF. CDR3 nucleotide sequence: TGTGCCACCAGCACGAACAGGGATCGAGGGGCTTATAGCAATCAGCCCCAGCATTTT.

This chain links TRBV2 with TRBJ2-3, with TRBD1 as a possible D gene (5 bases). Trimming took 4 bases from V and 8 from J, leaving 13 bases between them. Germline CDR1 SNHLY, CDR2 FYNNEI. The CDR3 contains 13 residues. This CDR3 reads CASSGWGYPTQYF. The CDR3 coding sequence is TGTGCCAGCAGTGGTTGGGGCTATCCTACGCAGTATTTT.

The CDR3 DNA follows: TGTGCCAGCAGCGATATACGGACAAGGGGACAGGAAGGCTACACCTTC. Its protein is CASSDIRTRGQEGYTF. The chain links TRBV4-2 to TRBJ1-2; 8 bases align to TRBD1. The CDR3 is made up of 16 amino acids. CDR1 and CDR2 (germline): LGHNA, YNFKEQ. V lost 5 bases, J lost 8 bases, and 16 bases stayed unmatched.

The rearrangement joins TRBV5-1 to TRBJ2-7, with 7 bases identical to TRBD1. The CDR3 consists of 16 residues. V trimming: 4 bases; J trimming: 4 bases; junction bases outside the gene matches: 14. Looked up from germline, CDR1 is SGHRS and CDR2 is YFSETQ. CDR3 sequence reads: CASSPLLQGRLYEQYF. For the CDR3, the DNA is TGCGCCAGCAGCCCCCTCCTACAGGGGAGACTATACGAGCAGTACTTC.

The V gene is TRBV7-6, the J gene TRBJ2-3, with 7 bases fitting TRBD1. Germline V gene lookup returns CDR1 SGHVS and CDR2 FNYEAQ. V shed 0 bases, J shed 11 bases, and the junction held 11 bases outside the gene matches. The CDR3 length is 15 residues. In DNA, the CDR3 is TGTGCCAGCAGCTTAGCGGGACAGAGTTTTAATATGCAGTATTTT. This encodes CASSLAGQSFNMQYF.

The chain recombines TRBV10-2 with TRBJ1-1, with D unclear. CDR1 is WSHSY, CDR2 SAAADI, per germline. The CDR3 is 12 amino acids. V was clipped by 3 bases and J by 1 base, with 3 bases between them. The DNA of the CDR3 is TGCGCCAGCAGTGACAGGAACACTGAAGCTTTCTTT. It is translated as CASSDRNTEAFF.

This sequence joins TRBV21-1 and TRBJ1-4. TRBV21-1 is a known pseudogene. The CDR3 length is 18 residues. The CDR3 loop reads CASSKEVPGGEPNEKLFF. The CDR3, as DNA: TGTGCCAGCAGCAAAGAAGTCCCGGGGGGGGAGCCTAATGAAAAACTGTTTTTT.

The chain joins TRBV3-1 (or the pseudogene TRBV3-2) to TRBJ2-7; 11 positions match TRBD1. With 1 base clipped from V and 2 bases from J, the junction kept 4 bases outside the gene matches. The CDR3 totals 16 residues. The germline CDR1 and CDR2 sequences are LGHDT and YNNKEL (reference sequence). DNA of the CDR3: TGTGCCAGCAGCCAAGTCCGGACAGGGGGCCCCTACGAGCAGTACTTC. Translating it yields CASSQVRTGGPYEQYF.